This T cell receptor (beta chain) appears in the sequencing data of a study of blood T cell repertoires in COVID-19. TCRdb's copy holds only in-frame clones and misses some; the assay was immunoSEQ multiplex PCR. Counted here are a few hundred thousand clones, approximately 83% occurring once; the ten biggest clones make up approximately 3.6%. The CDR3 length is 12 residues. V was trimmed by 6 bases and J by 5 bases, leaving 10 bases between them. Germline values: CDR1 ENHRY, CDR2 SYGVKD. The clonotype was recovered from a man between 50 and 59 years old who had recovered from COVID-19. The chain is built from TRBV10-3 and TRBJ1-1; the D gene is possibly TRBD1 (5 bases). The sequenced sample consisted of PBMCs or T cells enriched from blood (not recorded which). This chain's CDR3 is CAIRGGETEAFF. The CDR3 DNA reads TGTGCCATCAGGGGAGGGGAGACTGAAGCTTTCTTT.